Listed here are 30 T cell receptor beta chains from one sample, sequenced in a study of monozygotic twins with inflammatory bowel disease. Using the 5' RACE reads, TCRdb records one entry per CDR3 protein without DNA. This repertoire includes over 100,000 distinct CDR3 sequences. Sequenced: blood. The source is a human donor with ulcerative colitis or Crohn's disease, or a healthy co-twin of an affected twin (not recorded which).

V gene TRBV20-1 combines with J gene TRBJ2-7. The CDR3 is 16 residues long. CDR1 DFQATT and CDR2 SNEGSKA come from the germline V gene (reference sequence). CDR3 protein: CSARVLAFSTMEEQYF.

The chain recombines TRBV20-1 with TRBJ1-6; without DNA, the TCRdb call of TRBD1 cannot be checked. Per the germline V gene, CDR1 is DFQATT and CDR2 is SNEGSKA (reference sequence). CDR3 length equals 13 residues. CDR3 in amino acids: CSARGQGGTPLHF.

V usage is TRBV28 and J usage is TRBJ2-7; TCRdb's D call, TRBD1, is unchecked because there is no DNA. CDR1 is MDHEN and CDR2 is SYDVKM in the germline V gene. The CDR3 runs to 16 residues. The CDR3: CASRPPGQVRVYEQYF.

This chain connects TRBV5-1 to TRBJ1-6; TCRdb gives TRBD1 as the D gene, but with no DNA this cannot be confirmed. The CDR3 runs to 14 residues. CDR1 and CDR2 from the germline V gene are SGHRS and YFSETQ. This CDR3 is CASSWGTGYSPLHF.

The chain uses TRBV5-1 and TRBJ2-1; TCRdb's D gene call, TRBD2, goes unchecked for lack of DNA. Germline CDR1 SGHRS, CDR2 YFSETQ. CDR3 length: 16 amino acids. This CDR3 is CASSMGLAEGANEQFF.

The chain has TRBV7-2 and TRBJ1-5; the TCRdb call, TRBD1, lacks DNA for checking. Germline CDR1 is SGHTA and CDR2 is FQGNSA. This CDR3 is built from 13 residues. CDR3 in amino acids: CASSLDAGEPQHF.

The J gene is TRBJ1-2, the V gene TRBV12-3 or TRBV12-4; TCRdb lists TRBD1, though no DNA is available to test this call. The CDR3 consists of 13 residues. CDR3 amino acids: CASSSDRAYGYTF.

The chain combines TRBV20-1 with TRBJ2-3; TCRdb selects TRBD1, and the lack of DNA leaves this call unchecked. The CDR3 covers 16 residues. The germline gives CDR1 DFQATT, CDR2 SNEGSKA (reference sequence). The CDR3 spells CSARKTGPPPQDTQYF.

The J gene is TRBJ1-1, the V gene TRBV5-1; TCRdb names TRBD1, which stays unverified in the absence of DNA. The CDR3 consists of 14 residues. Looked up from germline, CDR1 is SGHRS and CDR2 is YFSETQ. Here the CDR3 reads CASSPGPGFNEAFF. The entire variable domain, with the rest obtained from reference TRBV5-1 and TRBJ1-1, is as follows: KAGVTQTPRYLIKTRGQQVTLSCSPISGHRSVSWYQQTPGQGLQFLFEYFSETQRNKGNFPGRFSGRQFSNSRSEMNVSTLELGDSALYLCASSPGPGFNEAFFGQGTRLTVV.

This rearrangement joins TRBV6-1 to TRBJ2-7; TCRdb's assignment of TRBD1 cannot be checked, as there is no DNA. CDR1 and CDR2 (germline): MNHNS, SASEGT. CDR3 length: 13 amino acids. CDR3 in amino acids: CASTLGQGREQYF.

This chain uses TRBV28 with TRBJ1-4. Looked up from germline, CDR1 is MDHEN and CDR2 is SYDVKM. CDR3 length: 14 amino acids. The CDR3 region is CASSWASLREKLFF.

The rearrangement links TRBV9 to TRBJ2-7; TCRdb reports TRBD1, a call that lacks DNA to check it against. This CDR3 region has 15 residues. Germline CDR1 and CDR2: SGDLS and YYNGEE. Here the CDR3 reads CASSVGTGADYEQYF.

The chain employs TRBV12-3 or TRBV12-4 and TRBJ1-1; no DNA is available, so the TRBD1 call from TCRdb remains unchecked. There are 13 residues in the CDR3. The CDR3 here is CASSDRGRTEAFF.

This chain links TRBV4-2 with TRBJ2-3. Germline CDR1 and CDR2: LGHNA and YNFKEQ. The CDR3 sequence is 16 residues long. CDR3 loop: CASSQEVSAGTDTQYF.

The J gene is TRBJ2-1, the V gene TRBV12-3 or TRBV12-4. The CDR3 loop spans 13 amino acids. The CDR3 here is CASRSRLYNEQFF.

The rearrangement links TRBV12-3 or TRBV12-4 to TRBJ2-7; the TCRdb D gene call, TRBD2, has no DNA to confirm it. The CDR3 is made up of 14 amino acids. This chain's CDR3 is CASKPGLASYEQYF.

The CDR3 loop is CATSDPRRGLPDTQYF. The genes are TRBV24-1 and TRBJ2-3; TCRdb's assignment of TRBD1 cannot be checked, as there is no DNA. Germline V gene data show CDR1 as KGHDR and CDR2 as SFDVKD. The CDR3 totals 16 residues.

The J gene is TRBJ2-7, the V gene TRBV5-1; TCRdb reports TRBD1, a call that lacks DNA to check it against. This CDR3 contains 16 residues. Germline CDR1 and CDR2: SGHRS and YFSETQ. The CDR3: CASSLGIGDSSYEQYF.

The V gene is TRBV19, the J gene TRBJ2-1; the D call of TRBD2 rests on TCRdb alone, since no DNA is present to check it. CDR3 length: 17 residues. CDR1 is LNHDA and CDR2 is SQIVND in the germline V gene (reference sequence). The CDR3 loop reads CASSPRTSGSLGNEQFF.

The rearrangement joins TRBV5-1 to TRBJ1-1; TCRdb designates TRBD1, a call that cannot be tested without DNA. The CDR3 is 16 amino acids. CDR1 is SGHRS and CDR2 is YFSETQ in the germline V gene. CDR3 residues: CASSLAMRRGDTEAFF.

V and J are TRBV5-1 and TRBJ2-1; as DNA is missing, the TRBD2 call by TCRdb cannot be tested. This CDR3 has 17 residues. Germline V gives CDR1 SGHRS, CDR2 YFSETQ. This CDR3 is CASSLMGLAGGYNEQFF.

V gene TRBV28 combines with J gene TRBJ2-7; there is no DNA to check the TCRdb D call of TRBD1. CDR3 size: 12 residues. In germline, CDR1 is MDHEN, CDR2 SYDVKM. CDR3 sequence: CASGDGASEQYF.

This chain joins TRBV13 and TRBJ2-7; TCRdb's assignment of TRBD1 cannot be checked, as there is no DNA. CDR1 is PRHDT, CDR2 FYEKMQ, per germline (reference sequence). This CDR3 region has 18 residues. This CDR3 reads CASSLTLAAGQLGYEQYF.

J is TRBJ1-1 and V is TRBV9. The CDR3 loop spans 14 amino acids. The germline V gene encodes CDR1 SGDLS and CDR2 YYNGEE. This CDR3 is CASSIESENTEAFF.

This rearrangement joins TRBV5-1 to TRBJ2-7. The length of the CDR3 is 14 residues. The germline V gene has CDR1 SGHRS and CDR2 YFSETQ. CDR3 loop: CASSLNRLTYEQYF. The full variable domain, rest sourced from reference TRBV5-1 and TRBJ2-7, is KAGVTQTPRYLIKTRGQQVTLSCSPISGHRSVSWYQQTPGQGLQFLFEYFSETQRNKGNFPGRFSGRQFSNSRSEMNVSTLELGDSALYLCASSLNRLTYEQYFGPGTRLTVT.

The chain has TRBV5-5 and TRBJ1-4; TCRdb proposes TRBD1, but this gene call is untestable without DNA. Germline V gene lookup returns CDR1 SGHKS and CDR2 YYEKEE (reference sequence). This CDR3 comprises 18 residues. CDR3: CASSPGAWRQATNEKLFF.

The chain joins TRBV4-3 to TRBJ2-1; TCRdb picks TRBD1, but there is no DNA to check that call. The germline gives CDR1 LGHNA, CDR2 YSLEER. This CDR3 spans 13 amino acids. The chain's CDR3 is CASSQARVTEQFF.

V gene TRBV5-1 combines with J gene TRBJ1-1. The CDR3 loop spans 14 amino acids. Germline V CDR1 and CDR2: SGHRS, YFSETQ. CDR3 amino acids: CASSLRVVNTEAFF.

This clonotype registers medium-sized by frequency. The chain's CDR3 is CASKQGLAPYNEQFF. J is TRBJ2-1 and V is TRBV12-3 or TRBV12-4; the D gene TCRdb calls, TRBD2, cannot be checked with no DNA. This CDR3 is 15 amino acids long.

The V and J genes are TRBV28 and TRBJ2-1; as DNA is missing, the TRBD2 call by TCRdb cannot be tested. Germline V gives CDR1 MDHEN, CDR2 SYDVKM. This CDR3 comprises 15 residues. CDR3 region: CASSLYEGGRNEQFF.